The 14 T cell receptor beta chains presented below share a single source sample, sequenced in a study of CD8+ T cells in alopecia areata. Treatment described: oral pan-JAK inhibitor, 5-10 mg twice daily. TCR sequencing used cDNA made by reverse transcription of extracted RNA. Generated by immunoSEQ multiplex PCR, the TCRdb table keeps only in-frame clones and is missing some. The sample shows roughly 120,000 clones, 50% to 75% of them seen only once. The sample was CD8+ T cells sorted from blood, taken at week 4, from a patient treated with tofacitinib. These receptors originate from a human donor with alopecia areata.

CDR3 in amino acids: CSVEGTSSDEQFF. Here the CDR3 DNA reads TGCAGCGTTGAAGGGACTAGTAGTGATGAGCAGTTCTTC. V and J are TRBV29-1 and TRBJ2-1, with TRBD2 identical over 7 bases. CDR3 size: 13 residues. Germline V gives CDR1 SQVTM, CDR2 ANQGSEA. V lost 1 base and J lost 8; bases outside the gene matches: 5.

To note about this clone: This sample also contains other DNA sequences that code for the same CDR3. The chain recombines TRBV29-1 with TRBJ1-2; no definite D call. The V gene lost 2 bases and the J gene lost 4 bases, with 5 bases spanning the gap. Germline CDR1 reads SQVTM; CDR2 reads ANQGSEA. The CDR3 spans 11 residues. The CDR3 sequence: CSVESLYGYTF. The DNA for the CDR3 is TGCAGCGTTGAATCACTCTATGGCTACACCTTC.

The chain recombines TRBV10-3 with TRBJ2-7, with 7 bases lining up with TRBD2. The CDR3 has 12 residues. Germline trimming cut 11 bases from V and 6 bases from J; bases unmatched to any gene: 10. The germline gives CDR1 ENHRY, CDR2 SYGVKD. This CDR3 reads CASGRVSLEQYF. The CDR3, as DNA: TGTGCCTCAGGGAGGGTGTCTCTCGAGCAGTACTTC.

V gene TRBV4-1 combines with J gene TRBJ2-7, with a possible D match to TRBD2 (5 bases). The CDR3 runs 14 residues. V lost 1 base to trimming and J lost 6 bases, with 13 bases between them. The germline V gene has CDR1 MGHRA and CDR2 YSYEKL. CDR3 sequence: CASSQGFGGFEQYF. The DNA of the CDR3 is TGCGCCAGCAGCCAAGGCTTTGGAGGATTCGAGCAGTACTTC.

Details on this clone: Other DNA variants within this sample encode the same CDR3. CDR3 nucleotide sequence: TGCAGCGTTGAAGGGGGAAGAGGCTACACCTTC. Its protein is CSVEGGRGYTF. The V call is TRBV29-1, the J call TRBJ1-2; D gene ambiguous. Germline CDR1 is SQVTM and CDR2 is ANQGSEA. The CDR3 totals 11 residues. Trimming shortened V by 1 base and J by 8 bases, and 8 bases separated the two germline ends. The full variable domain, in which reference TRBV29-1 and TRBJ1-2 provide the parts outside the CDR3, is SAVISQKPSRDICQRGTSLTIQCQVDSQVTMMFWYRQQPGQSLTLIATANQGSEATYESGFVIDKFPISRPNLTFSTLTVSNMSPEDSSIYLCSVEGGRGYTFGSGTRLTVV.

This clone was seen only once. The J gene is TRBJ2-3, the V gene TRBV27, with D maybe TRBD1 (6 bases). The CDR3 loop spans 17 amino acids. V dropped 5 bases and J dropped 1 base, with 19 bases sitting between them. CDR1 and CDR2 (germline): MNHEY, SMNVEV (reference sequence). The CDR3 is CASSPRTVPTGTDTQYF. CDR3 sequence (DNA): TGTGCCAGCAGTCCGAGGACAGTCCCCACGGGCACAGATACGCAGTATTTT.

The chain uses TRBV5-1 and TRBJ2-7; TRBD1 matches at 9 bases. V shed 3 bases, J shed 3 bases, and the junction held 4 bases outside the gene matches. The CDR3 is 14 amino acids. The germline CDR1 and CDR2 sequences are SGHRS and YFSETQ. The CDR3 DNA reads as TGCGCCAGCAGCTCCGGGACAGGGATCTACGAGCAGTACTTC. This sequence encodes CASSSGTGIYEQYF.

The sample holds a few counts of this clone. The rearrangement links TRBV29-1 to TRBJ1-2; 7 nucleotides agree with TRBD1. Unmatched junction bases numbered 8, after V lost 4 bases and J lost 0 bases. This CDR3 contains 15 residues. CDR1 SQVTM and CDR2 ANQGSEA come from the germline V gene. CDR3 coding DNA: TGCAGCGTTGTTCCCGGGACAGTTTCTAACTATGGCTACACCTTC. Translated: CSVVPGTVSNYGYTF.

The chain links TRBV30 to TRBJ2-5; 8 nucleotides line up with TRBD1. The CDR3 runs to 16 residues. Germline V lookup: CDR1 GTSNPN, CDR2 SVGIG (reference sequence). Trimming at V came to 1 base and at J to 5 bases, leaving 12 bases not matched to a gene. CDR3: CAWSGAGAGGLETQYF. The CDR3 DNA reads TGTGCCTGGAGTGGGGCTGGGGCAGGGGGCTTGGAGACCCAGTACTTC.

This chain links TRBV29-1 with TRBJ1-3, with no clear D. The CDR3 loop spans 10 amino acids. Germline V gene lookup returns CDR1 SQVTM and CDR2 ANQGSEA. Trimming cost V 0 bases and J 11 bases, with 5 bases left between them. The CDR3 protein is CSVEDGAIYF. The CDR3 coding sequence is TGCAGCGTTGAAGATGGCGCCATATATTTT.

This chain uses TRBV15 with TRBJ1-5; TRBD1 matches 12 bases. Germline V lookup: CDR1 LNHNV, CDR2 YYDKDF (reference sequence). CDR3 length: 15 residues. J lost 5 bases, V lost 10 bases, and 9 bases had no gene match. The CDR3 region is CANPGTGGIDQPQHF. The CDR3, as DNA: TGTGCCAACCCCGGGACAGGGGGCATCGATCAGCCCCAGCATTTT.

The V and J genes are TRBV30 and TRBJ1-6, with TRBD1 matching 8 bases. The V segment lost 3 bases and the J segment 13 bases; nucleotides outside the gene matches: 5. The CDR3 is 12 residues long. Germline-derived CDR1 and CDR2 are GTSNPN and SVGIG (reference sequence). The CDR3 sequence: CAWRATGEPLHF. The CDR3 DNA is TGTGCCTGGAGGGCGACAGGGGAGCCCCTCCACTTT.

This clone has only a few counts. The chain uses TRBV4-1 and TRBJ2-2; 7 bases match TRBD1. This CDR3 contains 13 residues. V shed 8 bases and J 4 bases; nucleotides not matched to a gene: 4. Per the germline V gene, CDR1 is MGHRA and CDR2 is YSYEKL. CDR3 amino acids: CASAQGSTGELFF. In nucleotides, the CDR3 is TGCGCCAGCGCACAGGGGAGCACCGGGGAGCTGTTTTTT.

The chain joins TRBV30 to TRBJ2-3, with 10 positions matching TRBD2. The ends lost 3 bases at V and 5 bases at J; junction bases unmatched: 8. Germline CDR1 is GTSNPN and CDR2 is SVGIG (reference sequence). The CDR3 sequence is 15 residues long. CDR3 coding DNA: TGTGCCTGGAGCGCAGCGGGGGGGCCAGGAGATACGCAGTATTTT. Translated: CAWSAAGGPGDTQYF.